This T cell receptor beta chain was recorded in a study of blood T cell repertoires in COVID-19. Study details: Both acute and convalescent COVID-19 samples were obtained from the United States, Italy and Spain.

Original data processing: Estimation of nucleated cell counts relied on the amplification of reference gene primers. This table comes from immunoSEQ multiplex PCR, and its TCRdb copy is limited to in-frame clones, with some not included. The V and J calls and the clone size are those of that table, but D and trimming were determined from the DNA. Of about 300,000 clones in the sample, about 81% are singletons; the top ten hold almost 1.5%. Per germline, CDR1 SNHLY and CDR2 FYNNEI. With V trimmed by 6 bases and J by 3 bases, 10 bases remained unmatched. There are 16 residues in the CDR3. Seattle researchers signed up patients amid active infection and tracked them longitudinally.

This receptor was obtained from a human donor with COVID-19, enrolled during active disease. The donor label of this sample is uncertain. The V gene is TRBV2, the J gene TRBJ2-5; TRBD2 matches at 10 bases. The source material was peripheral blood. This chain's CDR3 is CASRQPGTSEKETQYF. The CDR3 DNA reads TGTGCCAGCAGGCAACCCGGGACTAGCGAGAAAGAGACCCAGTACTTC. Full variable domain (outside the CDR3, taken from reference TRBV2 and TRBJ2-5): EPEVTQTPSHQVTQMGQEVILRCVPISNHLYFYWYRQILGQKVEFLVSFYNNEISEKSEIFDDQFSVERPDGSNFTLKIRSTKLEDSAMYFCASRQPGTSEKETQYFGPGTRLLVL.